Sequencing of this TCR beta chain was carried out in a study of T-cell memory formation after mild COVID-19. Across the study: For the most part, TCR clusters were specific to one donor. Study findings and constraints: Those CD4+ clones that contracted were mainly in CM and EM (CD8+ ones in EMRA). Whereas later expanders leaned CD4+, clones contracting day 15 to 85 showed a balanced CD4/CD8 makeup.

On this clonotype itself: Its antigen is currently unknown.

TCRdb reprocessed the 5' RACE reads via MiXCR and lists one record per CDR3 protein. The sample has 400,000 or so distinct CDR3 sequences, about 20% seen once. The CDR3 contains 13 residues. The junction had 6 bases not matched to a gene; V was cut back by 6 bases and J by 10 bases. The germline gives CDR1 SNHLY, CDR2 FYNNEI. This receptor was identified in an adult woman who had mild COVID-19 (a few samples of this study predate the infection). Cell type and time point are not known. The chain is built from TRBV2 and TRBJ1-2; 12 positions match TRBD1. The sequenced sample consisted of PBMCs or a T cell subset sorted from them (not recorded which). CDR3: CASRAGQGADYTF. CDR3 DNA sequence: TGTGCCAGCAGGGCGGGACAGGGGGCCGACTACACCTTC.